This TCR beta chain was sequenced for a study of identifying expanded T cells in peripheral blood. The study's findings and limits: Variance in clone template counts between approximately two-week samples significantly increased with total template count across all healthy donors. Roughly 1.1 clones differed between technical replicates, versus approximately 17 and 20 over time.

V was shortened by 4 bases and J by 3 bases, with 20 bases between the two germline ends. Germline V gene sequence: CDR1 SGDLS, CDR2 YYNGEE. This CDR3 region has 17 residues. As concerns this clone: What it recognizes is unknown.

Libraries were prepared by immunoSEQ multiplex PCR; TCRdb keeps only in-frame clonotypes and omits some of them. The sample lists approximately 130,000 clones; around 88% were seen once. The chain combines TRBV9 with TRBJ2-1; D may correspond to TRBD1 or TRBD2 (5 bases each). The clonotype comes from a person aged 18 to 75 in good health. Material for sequencing was blood. CDR3 sequence: CASSFSPPGGIYNEQFF. The CDR3 DNA reads TGTGCCAGCAGCTTCTCACCTCCTGGGGGAATCTACAATGAGCAGTTCTTC.